This record covers a single T cell receptor beta chain. TCRdb reprocessed the 5' RACE reads and keeps a single row for each CDR3 protein, giving no DNA. This sample's table has about 150,000 distinct CDR3 sequences. Germline V lookup: CDR1 MDHEN, CDR2 SYDVKM. This CDR3 region has 15 residues. These data originate in a study of T cells expressing NK-cell markers. Turning to the study itself: The TCR beta repertoires originated in sorted CD3+CD56+NKG2C+, CD3+CD56+NKG2C- and CD3+CD56-NKG2C+ T cells.

The V call is TRBV28, the J call TRBJ2-7; TCRdb's D call of TRBD2 is untestable without DNA. The source of this sequence is a man younger than 35 in good health. The sample consisted of blood T cells: a sorted CD56 or NKG2C T cell subset, CD4+ or CD8+ T cells, or bulk PBMC T cells (not recorded which). CDR3: CASSLRGPYSYEQYF.